This TCR beta chain originates from a study of T cells in Graves' hyperthyroidism and ophthalmopathy. Regions amplified from RNA transcripts were the TCR beta CDR3 regions. With the HTBI primer set, the TCR CDR3 went through a first round of RT-PCR. TCRdb redid the calling of the multiplex PCR reads with MiXCR, one entry per CDR3 protein. The sample carries about 270,000 distinct CDR3 sequences, around 22% recorded once. V shed 5 bases, J shed 1 base, and the junction held 4 bases outside the gene matches. This CDR3 region has 14 residues. Germline CDR1 SGHTA, CDR2 FQGTGA. This TCR was recovered from a man aged 25-40 years with Graves' ophthalmopathy. V and J are TRBV7-3 and TRBJ1-1; 7 nucleotides match TRBD1. Material: blood. The CDR3 loop reads CASSKEGANTEAFF. As DNA, the CDR3 is TGTGCCAGCAGCAAAGAGGGGGCGAACACTGAAGCTTTCTTT.